These 19 T cell receptor beta chains were sequenced from one sample in a study of read filtering for tumor transcriptome and immune sequencing. From about 0.4 ug of RNA, a library with molecular barcoded alpha/delta and beta/gamma adaptors was made. TCRdb fed the reads into MiXCR, producing one record per CDR3 protein. The table lists 100,000 to 150,000 distinct CDR3 sequences, roughly an eighth of them singletons. Sequenced sample: a population of CD138-negative cells sorted from bone marrow. These TCRs come from a donor at least 40 years old with multiple myeloma.

This clonotype appeared many times. The chain links TRBV11-2 to TRBJ2-3, with D perhaps matching TRBD1 (6 bases). The germline V and J ends were trimmed by 5 bases and 0 bases, with 15 bases remaining between them. The CDR3 is made up of 16 amino acids. The germline V gene has CDR1 SGHAT and CDR2 FQNNGV. CDR3 protein: CASSPDRSYSTDTQYF. As DNA, the CDR3 is TGTGCCAGCAGCCCCGACAGGAGCTATAGCACAGATACGCAGTATTTT.

This clonotype has only a few counts. A junction end diverges from the germline sequence, so it may reflect a read error. The chain recombines TRBV24-1 with TRBJ2-5; maybe TRBD1 (5 bases). Germline CDR1 is KGHDR and CDR2 is SFDVKD. The CDR3 has 15 residues. The chain's CDR3 is CATSDPRVGVETQYF. The CDR3 DNA reads as TGTGCCACCAGTGATCCGCGAGTAGGGGTGGAGACTCAGTACTTC.

This sequence joins TRBV20-1 and TRBJ2-1; D possibly uses TRBD1 or TRBD2 (5 bases each). CDR3 length: 14 amino acids. Germline V CDR1 and CDR2: DFQATT, SNEGSKA (reference sequence). V was pared by 6 bases and J by 6 bases, with 18 bases between. In nucleotides, the CDR3 is TGCAGTGCCCCTGCGGGCTATGGGGGCAATGAGCAGTTCTTC. This encodes CSAPAGYGGNEQFF.

Many counts were recorded for this clonotype. The chain carries TRBV2 and TRBJ1-1; weak D call: TRBD1 (6 bases). Germline values: CDR1 SNHLY, CDR2 FYNNEI. The CDR3 has 13 residues. V lost 7 bases to trimming and J lost 1 base, with 10 bases between them. The CDR3 DNA reads TGTGCCAGCACGGACAGACCGAACACTGAAGCTTTCTTT. Protein product: CASTDRPNTEAFF. The variable domain in full, completed from reference TRBV2 and TRBJ1-1, reads EPEVTQTPSHQVTQMGQEVILRCVPISNHLYFYWYRQILGQKVEFLVSFYNNEISEKSEIFDDQFSVERPDGSNFTLKIRSTKLEDSAMYFCASTDRPNTEAFFGQGTRLTVV.

The chain links TRBV4-1 to TRBJ2-1; TRBD2 matches 13 bases. V trimming: 4 bases; J trimming: 6 bases; junction bases outside the gene matches: 9. CDR1 is MGHRA and CDR2 is YSYEKL in the germline V gene. The CDR3 totals 17 residues. As DNA, the CDR3 is TGCGCCAGCAGCCGGACTAGCGGGAGATCGGGATCCAATGAGCAGTTCTTC. It yields the protein CASSRTSGRSGSNEQFF.

This clonotype came up many times. The V and J genes are TRBV12-3 or TRBV12-4 and TRBJ2-5, with D possibly being TRBD1 (5 bases). The germline V and J ends were trimmed by 5 bases and 1 base, with 11 bases remaining between them. There are 14 residues in the CDR3. This CDR3 reads CASSVGHLQETQYF. CDR3 nucleotides: TGTGCCAGCAGTGTCGGACATCTCCAAGAGACCCAGTACTTC.

This clonotype occurred a few times. This sequence joins TRBV7-3 and TRBJ2-7; D not certain. V gave up 2 bases and J gave up 6 bases, with 11 bases separating them. Germline-derived CDR1 and CDR2 are SGHTA and FQGTGA. The CDR3 totals 13 residues. The CDR3 coding sequence is TGTGCCAGCAGCTTATCTATTGCTAGCGAGCAGTACTTC. It codes for CASSLSIASEQYF.

This clonotype was counted at least ten times. The chain couples TRBV11-3 to TRBJ2-1, with D perhaps TRBD2 (6 bases). There are 14 residues in the CDR3. In germline, CDR1 is SGHNT, CDR2 YENEEA. The V end lost 5 bases, the J end lost 2 bases, and 10 bases lay between the germline ends. DNA for the CDR3: TGTGCCAGCAGCCGGCTAGCGCCCTACAATGAGCAGTTCTTC. Amino acid sequence: CASSRLAPYNEQFF.

This sequence joins TRBV12-3 or TRBV12-4 and TRBJ2-3; D is unresolved. Deletions cut 6 bases from V and 2 bases from J, with 9 bases between. This CDR3 region has 13 residues. As DNA, the CDR3 is TGTGCCAGCAGCCCGCTTAACACAGATACGCAGTATTTT. Its protein is CASSPLNTDTQYF.

Concerning this clonotype: A junction end diverges from the germline sequence, so it may reflect a read error. The chain couples TRBV18 to TRBJ1-5; tentatively, D is TRBD1 (5 bases). The CDR3 has 14 amino acids. Germline loops: CDR1 KGHSH, CDR2 LQKENI. The CDR3 region has the DNA TGTGCCAGCTCACCAGGGCAGGGAGATCAGCCCCAGCGTTTT. It translates to CASSPGQGDQPQRF.

This clonotype was observed at least ten times. This sequence joins TRBV29-1 and TRBJ2-7; 7 bases fit TRBD1. The CDR3 contains 12 residues. Unmatched junction bases numbered 2, after V lost 4 bases and J lost 2 bases. The germline gives CDR1 SQVTM, CDR2 ANQGSEA. In nucleotides, the CDR3 is TGCAGCGTTGGGGACAGTACCTACGAGCAGTACTTC. Translation: CSVGDSTYEQYF.

This clonotype was recorded many times. The V call is TRBV20-1, the J call TRBJ2-1; 7 positions agree with TRBD2. V trimming: 6 bases; J trimming: 8 bases; junction bases outside the gene matches: 13. In germline, CDR1 is DFQATT, CDR2 SNEGSKA (reference sequence). The CDR3 length is 14 residues. In DNA form, the CDR3 reads TGCAGTGCCCTATTTGTGGGCGGGAGCGATGAGCAGTTCTTC. Protein product: CSALFVGGSDEQFF.

This clonotype has a count of ten or more. The chain employs TRBV7-2 and TRBJ2-3; no firm D call. Trimming shortened V by 5 bases and J by 0 bases, and 15 bases separated the two germline ends. CDR3 size: 16 residues. In germline, CDR1 is SGHTA, CDR2 FQGNSA. CDR3: CASSPPGADSTDTQYF. In DNA, the CDR3 is TGTGCCAGCAGCCCTCCAGGCGCTGATAGCACAGATACGCAGTATTTT. The complete variable domain, with remaining parts taken from reference TRBV7-2 and TRBJ2-3, reads GAGVSQSPSNKVTEKGKDVELRCDPISGHTALYWYRQSLGQGLEFLIYFQGNSAPDKSGLPSDRFSAERTGGSVSTLTIQRTQQEDSAVYLCASSPPGADSTDTQYFGPGTRLTVL.

This clonotype was seen repeatedly, ten times or more. The J gene is TRBJ2-1, the V gene TRBV24-1; D gene ambiguous. Trimming took 4 bases from V and 5 from J, leaving 14 bases between them. Germline V gene lookup returns CDR1 KGHDR and CDR2 SFDVKD. The CDR3 is made up of 15 amino acids. The CDR3 coding sequence is TGTGCCACCAGTGACTCTACAACAGCTAACAATGAGCAGTTCTTC. It codes for CATSDSTTANNEQFF.

This clonotype was seen ten or more times. The chain recombines TRBV30 with TRBJ2-1, with TRBD1 as a possible D gene (6 bases). V gave up 4 bases and J gave up 5 bases, with 21 bases separating them. The CDR3 loop spans 16 amino acids. The germline gives CDR1 GTSNPN, CDR2 SVGIG (reference sequence). The CDR3 DNA reads as TGTGCCTGGACCCCAGGGGCCGGGGCAGTCAACAATGAGCAGTTCTTC. Its protein is CAWTPGAGAVNNEQFF.

Turning to this clonotype: This could be a read error, since a much larger clone is one nucleotide away. This rearrangement joins TRBV6-5 to TRBJ2-3; TRBD2 agrees at 7 bases. This CDR3 has 14 residues. Germline V lookup: CDR1 MNHEY, CDR2 SVGAGI. The CDR3 spells CASLRGRGADTLYF. CDR3 DNA sequence: TGTGCCAGTCTGCGCGGGAGAGGCGCAGATACGCTGTATTTT.

This clonotype was counted ten times or more. This chain joins TRBV29-1 and TRBJ2-2; perhaps TRBD1 as D (6 bases). Trimming took off 7 bases at V and 2 bases at J, with 14 bases between the two ends. This CDR3 region has 14 residues. Germline lookup yields CDR1 SQVTM and CDR2 ANQGSEA. This CDR3 reads CSAKRQDNTGELFF. In nucleotides, the CDR3 is TGCAGCGCTAAAAGACAGGACAACACCGGGGAGCTGTTTTTT.

This clonotype has a count of ten or more. This CDR3 reads CAWSVLAVRTDTQYF. CDR3 coding DNA: TGTGCCTGGAGTGTACTAGCGGTTAGAACAGATACGCAGTATTTT. The gene calls are TRBV30 and TRBJ2-3; 8 nucleotides agree with TRBD2. The CDR3 is made up of 15 amino acids. The germline V gene encodes CDR1 GTSNPN and CDR2 SVGIG (reference sequence). With 0 bases clipped from V and 3 bases from J, the junction kept 5 bases outside the gene matches.

This chain uses TRBV5-1 with TRBJ2-5, with D perhaps matching TRBD2 (5 bases). Trimming pared 1 base from V and 4 bases from J, leaving 14 bases between. CDR3 length: 15 amino acids. Per the germline V gene, CDR1 is SGHRS and CDR2 is YFSETQ. The CDR3 coding sequence is TGCGCCAGCAGCTTGTTTTCGGGAACGGGAGAGACCCAGTACTTC. This sequence encodes CASSLFSGTGETQYF.